Following are 19 T cell receptor beta chains from one sample sequenced in a study of cytomegalovirus exposure and HLA in healthy donors. Primers included in the PCR were 60 Vbeta and 13 Jbeta primers. Data came from immunoSEQ multiplex PCR; TCRdb stores just in-frame clones and leaves some out. Here the sample spans 250,000 to 350,000 clones, 86% being singletons. The sample taken for sequencing was PBMCs. Source of these receptors: a man aged 35-49 years in good health and CMV-seropositive.

This clone has just a few counts. The chain couples TRBV4-1 to TRBJ2-7; D is ambiguous. Per germline, CDR1 MGHRA and CDR2 YSYEKL. Trimming stripped 2 bases from V and 0 bases from J, with 8 bases between. The CDR3 extends over 14 amino acids. The CDR3 here is CASSQLRISYEQYF. The CDR3 coding sequence is TGCGCCAGCAGCCAACTCAGAATCTCCTACGAGCAGTACTTC.

The chain joins TRBV5-1 to TRBJ2-7; D unresolved. V lost 4 bases and J 6 bases, leaving 11 bases between the germline ends. Germline CDR1 reads SGHRS; CDR2 reads YFSETQ. This CDR3 is 12 amino acids long. The CDR3: CASSPLTGEQYF. DNA for the CDR3: TGCGCCAGCAGCCCACTCACGGGCGAGCAGTACTTC. Based on the CDR3 plus reference TRBV5-1 and TRBJ2-7, the full variable domain is KAGVTQTPRYLIKTRGQQVTLSCSPISGHRSVSWYQQTPGQGLQFLFEYFSETQRNKGNFPGRFSGRQFSNSRSEMNVSTLELGDSALYLCASSPLTGEQYFGPGTRLTVT.

The V gene is TRBV2, the J gene TRBJ1-5, with TRBD1 matching over 7 bases. The V gene's germline CDR1 is SNHLY and CDR2 FYNNEI. The junction had 9 bases not matched to a gene; V was cut back by 5 bases and J by 5 bases. This CDR3 has 15 residues. The CDR3 region is CASSLGTDIYQPQHF. CDR3 DNA sequence: TGTGCCAGCAGTTTGGGGACAGACATATATCAGCCCCAGCATTTT. Supplemented by reference TRBV2 and TRBJ1-5, the full variable domain reads EPEVTQTPSHQVTQMGQEVILRCVPISNHLYFYWYRQILGQKVEFLVSFYNNEISEKSEIFDDQFSVERPDGSNFTLKIRSTKLEDSAMYFCASSLGTDIYQPQHFGDGTRLSIL.

The rearrangement uses TRBV7-3 and TRBJ1-1; D is perhaps TRBD1 (6 bases). The CDR3 is 13 residues long. V dropped 6 bases and J dropped 5 bases, with 13 bases sitting between them. CDR1 is SGHTA and CDR2 is FQGTGA in the germline V gene. DNA for the CDR3: TGTGCCAGCAGATCCGGGACAAAGACTGAAGCTTTCTTT. Its protein product is CASRSGTKTEAFF.

Here the CDR3 reads CASSQGGGGETQYF. CDR3 DNA sequence: TGTGCCAGCTCCCAGGGGGGAGGCGGGGAGACCCAGTACTTC. This sequence joins TRBV5-4 and TRBJ2-5; a possible D gene is TRBD1 (7 bases). V shed 7 bases and J shed 5 bases, with 18 bases lying between them. This CDR3 spans 14 amino acids. Germline-derived CDR1 and CDR2 are SGHNT and YYREEE (reference sequence).

V usage is TRBV2 and J usage is TRBJ2-1, with 7 bases identical to TRBD1. This CDR3 has 15 residues. Germline-derived CDR1 and CDR2 are SNHLY and FYNNEI. V was clipped by 4 bases and J by 4 bases; unmatched bases: 7. The CDR3, as DNA: TGTGCCAGCAGTGTCGACAGGGTCCTTTACAATGAGCAGTTCTTC. Its protein product is CASSVDRVLYNEQFF.

The rearrangement uses TRBV28 and TRBJ1-2; a weak D match, TRBD1 (5 bases). The CDR3 loop spans 14 amino acids. V was clipped by 7 bases and J by 5 bases, with 17 bases between them. Germline loops: CDR1 MDHEN, CDR2 SYDVKM. The CDR3 protein is CASTIETRGYGYTF. CDR3 in DNA: TGTGCCAGCACCATTGAAACCCGGGGGTATGGCTACACCTTC.

This clone came up once. The rearrangement links TRBV28 to TRBJ2-2, with 10 bases that match TRBD2. Germline CDR1 MDHEN, CDR2 SYDVKM. This CDR3 region has 14 residues. V gave up 5 bases and J gave up 5 bases; unmatched junction bases: 2. This chain's CDR3 is CASSLAGVTGELFF. Here the CDR3 DNA reads TGTGCCAGCAGTCTAGCGGGAGTTACCGGGGAGCTGTTTTTT.

The chain has TRBV10-2 and TRBJ1-2; 9 bases agree with TRBD1. There are 15 residues in the CDR3. V dropped 6 bases and J dropped 5; count of bases not matched to a gene: 10. CDR1 WSHSY and CDR2 SAAADI come from the germline V gene. This chain's CDR3 is CASRGGTGNGYGYTF. The CDR3 DNA is TGCGCCAGCAGAGGCGGGACAGGGAACGGGTATGGCTACACCTTC.

The CDR3 loop is CASSEAIGRSPATNEKLFF. The DNA for the CDR3 is TGTGCCAGCAGTGAAGCCATTGGCAGAAGTCCTGCAACTAATGAAAAACTGTTTTTT. The V call is TRBV2, the J call TRBJ1-4; D not resolved. There are 19 residues in the CDR3. Germline assignment: CDR1 SNHLY and CDR2 FYNNEI. The V end lost 0 bases, the J end lost 0 bases, and 17 bases lay between the germline ends.

The chain employs TRBV7-9 and TRBJ2-1; no clear D. Looked up from germline, CDR1 is SEHNR and CDR2 is FQNEAQ (reference sequence). The CDR3 consists of 14 residues. Trimming took off 1 base at V and 4 bases at J, with 8 bases between the two ends. The CDR3 is CASSLVSGYNEQFF. The CDR3, as DNA: TGTGCCAGCAGCTTAGTTTCCGGGTACAATGAGCAGTTCTTC.

There are a few counts of this clone. The J gene is TRBJ2-6, the V gene TRBV7-3; D remains ambiguous. Trimming took off 5 bases at V and 3 bases at J, with 8 bases between the two ends. Germline values: CDR1 SGHTA, CDR2 FQGTGA. This CDR3 spans 14 amino acids. The CDR3 DNA reads TGTGCCAGCAGCCAAACGGGTGGGGCCAACGTCCTGACTTTC. It specifies CASSQTGGANVLTF. The variable domain in full, with the rest retrieved from reference TRBV7-3 and TRBJ2-6, is GAGVSQTPSNKVTEKGKYVELRCDPISGHTALYWYRQSLGQGPEFLIYFQGTGAADDSGLPNDRFFAVRPEGSVSTLKIQRTERGDSAVYLCASSQTGGANVLTFGAGSRLTVL.

This clone was seen only a few times. The chain links TRBV9 to TRBJ1-2; D might be TRBD1 (5 bases). The CDR3 loop spans 14 amino acids. Germline CDR1 is SGDLS and CDR2 is YYNGEE. V lost 4 bases, J lost 4 bases, and 14 bases lay in between. The DNA of the CDR3 is TGTGCCAGCAGCACCGGGACTGGAATCTATGGCTACACCTTC. Translated, it gives CASSTGTGIYGYTF.

This clone was counted only a few times. CDR3 in amino acids: CASSPGLADSGEQYF. CDR3 nucleotides: TGTGCCAGCAGTCCGGGACTAGCGGACTCCGGCGAGCAGTACTTC. The rearrangement joins TRBV6-6 to TRBJ2-7, with 11 positions matching TRBD2. V shed 5 bases, J shed 6 bases, and the junction held 9 bases outside the gene matches. Germline V gene lookup returns CDR1 MNHNY and CDR2 SVGAGI (reference sequence). The CDR3 extends over 15 amino acids.

The chain uses TRBV5-1 and TRBJ2-5; 7 bases map to TRBD2. Near its end, the DNA agrees better with TRBJ2-7, so the J call may be wrong. This CDR3 comprises 15 residues. Germline CDR1 reads SGHRS; CDR2 reads YFSETQ. CDR3 nucleotide sequence: TGCGCCAGCAGCTCCGACGGGGGGTACGCCTACGAGCAGTACTTC. The encoded protein is CASSSDGGYAYEQYF.

The chain links TRBV5-1 to TRBJ2-7; maybe TRBD2 (6 bases). Germline V gene lookup returns CDR1 SGHRS and CDR2 YFSETQ. CDR3 length: 15 amino acids. V shed 4 bases and J shed 2 bases, with 16 bases lying between them. The CDR3 nucleotides read TGCGCCAGCAGCCCGGGACTTACATCCCCCTACGAGCAGTACTTC. Its translation: CASSPGLTSPYEQYF.

This chain joins TRBV12-5 and TRBJ1-5; TRBD1 agrees at 8 bases. Germline V gene data show CDR1 as LGHNT and CDR2 as FRNRAP. The CDR3 consists of 15 residues. With V trimmed by 5 bases and J by 3 bases, 6 bases remained unmatched. The CDR3 region is CASGMTGVFNQPQHF. In DNA form, the CDR3 reads TGTGCTAGTGGTATGACAGGGGTCTTCAATCAGCCCCAGCATTTT. The full variable domain, in which reference TRBV12-5 and TRBJ1-5 provide the parts outside the CDR3, is DARVTQTPRHKVTEMGQEVTMRCQPILGHNTVFWYRQTMMQGLELLAYFRNRAPLDDSGMPKDRFSAEMPDATLATLKIQPSEPRDSAVYFCASGMTGVFNQPQHFGDGTRLSIL.

CDR3 loop: CASSIGGSLAYEQYF. The CDR3 DNA sequence: TGTGCCAGTAGTATAGGAGGGAGTCTGGCCTACGAGCAGTACTTC. V and J are TRBV19 and TRBJ2-7, with D possibly TRBD2 on 5 matching bases. Per germline, CDR1 LNHDA and CDR2 SQIVND (reference sequence). Trimming removed 1 base from V and 2 bases from J, with 12 bases in between. This CDR3 has 15 amino acids.

The chain employs TRBV5-1 and TRBJ2-7, with D possibly being TRBD1 (6 bases). Germline CDR1 reads SGHRS; CDR2 reads YFSETQ. The CDR3 length is 14 residues. V lost 2 bases and J lost 2, with 11 bases in between. CDR3 in amino acids: CASSLRDKTYEQYF. The CDR3 nucleotides are TGCGCCAGCAGCTTAAGGGACAAGACCTACGAGCAGTACTTC.